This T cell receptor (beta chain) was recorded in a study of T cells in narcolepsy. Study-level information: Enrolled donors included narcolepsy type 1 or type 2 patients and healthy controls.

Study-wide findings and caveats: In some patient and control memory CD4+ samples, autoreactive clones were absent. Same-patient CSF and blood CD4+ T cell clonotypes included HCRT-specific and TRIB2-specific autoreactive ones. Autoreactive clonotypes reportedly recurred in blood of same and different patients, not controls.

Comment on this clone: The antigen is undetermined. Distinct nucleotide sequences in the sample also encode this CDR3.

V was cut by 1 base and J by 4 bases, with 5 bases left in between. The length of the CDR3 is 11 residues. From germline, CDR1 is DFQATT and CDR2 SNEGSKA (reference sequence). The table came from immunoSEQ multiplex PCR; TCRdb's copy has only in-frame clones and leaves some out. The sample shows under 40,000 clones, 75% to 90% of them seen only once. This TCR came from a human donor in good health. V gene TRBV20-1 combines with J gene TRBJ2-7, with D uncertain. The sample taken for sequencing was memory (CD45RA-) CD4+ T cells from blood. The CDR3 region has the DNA TGCAGTGCTAGAGGGGGATACGAGCAGTACTTC. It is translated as CSARGGYEQYF.